A selection of T cell receptor beta chains follows, all from one sample in a study of blood T cell repertoires in COVID-19. Some clones are missing from TCRdb's copy, which holds only in-frame ones; the method was immunoSEQ multiplex PCR. The sample lists 150,000 or so clones; about four fifths were seen once. The sequencing sample was made of PBMCs or T cells enriched from blood (not recorded which). These receptors came from a woman aged 55-75 years who had recovered from COVID-19. Each CDR3 is given with its conserved first and last residue. D genes are given only for firm matches. Not every row has a clone size; where given, it reads once, few, many or a size class.

D gene	V gene	J gene	clone size	CDR3 protein	CDR3 DNA
NA	TRBV2	TRBJ2-7	NA	CASLTSGSYEQYF	TGTGCCAGCTTGACATCGGGATCCTACGAGCAGTACTTC
TRBD1	TRBV6-2/TRBV6-3	TRBJ1-5	NA	CASSSGTGVQPQHF	TGTGCCAGCAGTTCCGGGACAGGGGTCCAGCCCCAGCATTTT
TRBD1	TRBV5-1	TRBJ2-3	NA	CASSLETGGRDTQYF	TGCGCCAGCAGCTTGGAGACAGGGGGAAGGGATACGCAGTATTTT
NA	TRBV3-1/TRBV3-2	TRBJ1-1	NA	CASSQAGVTEAFF	TGTGCCAGCAGCCAAGCAGGGGTCACTGAAGCTTTCTTT
NA	TRBV6-5	TRBJ2-4	NA	CARPQVAKNIQYF	TGTGCCAGGCCCCAGGTAGCCAAAAACATTCAGTACTTC
NA	TRBV19	TRBJ1-4	many	CASSVGFGADEKLFF	TGTGCCAGTAGTGTCGGGTTCGGTGCGGATGAAAAACTGTTTTTT
NA	TRBV5-1	TRBJ2-4	NA	CASSPFESGLGFEGKNIQYF	TGCGCCAGCAGCCCCTTTGAGTCGGGGTTGGGTTTTGAAGGCAAAAACATTCAGTACTTC
NA	TRBV30	TRBJ1-1	many	CAWSRPPDHEAFF	TGTGCCTGGAGTCGTCCCCCAGATCATGAAGCTTTCTTT
TRBD1	TRBV7-8	TRBJ2-1	once	CASSLAFGQVYNEQFF	TGTGCCAGCAGCTTAGCGTTCGGACAGGTCTACAATGAGCAGTTCTTC
NA	TRBV27	TRBJ1-1	NA	CASTKTGSVNTEAFF	TGTGCCAGCACCAAGACGGGAAGTGTGAACACTGAAGCTTTCTTT
TRBD1	TRBV10-2	TRBJ2-7	NA	CASRDRDHEQYF	TGCGCCAGCCGGGACAGGGACCACGAGCAGTACTTC
NA	TRBV27	TRBJ2-3	NA	CASSLRRTDTQYF	TGTGCCAGCAGCTTGAGGCGGACAGATACGCAGTATTTT
NA	TRBV6-5	TRBJ2-7	once	CASRFESLYEQYF	TGTGCCAGCAGATTTGAAAGTCTATACGAGCAGTACTTC
TRBD2	TRBV19	TRBJ2-3	NA	CARDPLAGKTDTQYF	TGTGCCAGAGACCCCCTAGCGGGGAAAACAGATACGCAGTATTTT
TRBD1	TRBV7-8	TRBJ1-4	NA	CASSRQGGEKLFF	TGTGCCAGCAGCAGACAGGGAGGTGAAAAACTGTTTTTT
NA	TRBV7-3	TRBJ2-3	NA	CASSSPGGGGTDTQYF	TGTGCCAGCAGCTCCCCCGGCGGGGGCGGCACAGATACGCAGTATTTT
TRBD1	TRBV24-1	TRBJ1-4	few	CATSDSNEWTGLNEKLFF	TGTGCCACCAGTGATTCGAACGAATGGACAGGGCTTAATGAAAAACTGTTTTTT
NA	TRBV25-1	TRBJ1-1	NA	CASNRGAGTEAFF	TGTGCCAGCAACCGGGGGGCTGGTACTGAAGCTTTCTTT
TRBD1	TRBV25-1	TRBJ2-7	NA	CASRKTGVNYEQYF	TGTGCCAGCAGGAAGACAGGGGTAAACTACGAGCAGTACTTC
NA	TRBV9	TRBJ1-6	NA	CASSVAGSYNSPLHF	TGTGCCAGCAGCGTAGCGGGCTCCTATAATTCACCCCTCCACTTT
TRBD2	TRBV5-1	TRBJ2-3	NA	CPSSVGGVRDTQYF	TGCCCCAGCAGCGTGGGGGGGGTCAGAGATACGCAGTATTTT
TRBD1	TRBV27	TRBJ1-2	NA	CASRETTGAFLHGYTF	TGTGCCAGCAGGGAGACCACAGGGGCCTTTCTCCATGGCTACACCTTC
NA	TRBV14	TRBJ2-7	NA	CASSEGVPYEQYF	TGTGCCAGCAGCGAGGGGGTACCCTACGAGCAGTACTTC
NA	TRBV30	TRBJ2-1	NA	CAWSLSSYNEQFF	TGTGCCTGGAGTTTGAGCTCCTACAATGAGCAGTTCTTC
NA	TRBV6-2/TRBV6-3	TRBJ1-1	NA	CASSIYTEAFF	TGTGCCAGCAGTATCTACACTGAAGCTTTCTTT
NA	TRBV27	TRBJ2-3	NA	CASSSDGTQYF	TGTGCCAGCAGTTCAGATGGTACGCAGTATTTT
TRBD1	TRBV7-8	TRBJ1-2	NA	CASSRQGIGYGYTF	TGTGCCAGCAGCAGACAGGGGATTGGCTATGGCTACACCTTC
TRBD2	TRBV10-3	TRBJ2-1	NA	CAISIGGGSYNEQFF	TGTGCCATCAGCATCGGGGGGGGCTCCTACAATGAGCAGTTCTTC
NA	TRBV7-2	TRBJ1-1	NA	CASSFRGGMNTEAFF	TGTGCCAGCAGCTTCCGCGGCGGGATGAACACTGAAGCTTTCTTT
NA	TRBV10-1	TRBJ2-3	NA	CASSDTGFRDTQYF	TGCGCCAGCAGCGATACAGGATTCAGAGATACGCAGTATTTT
TRBD2	TRBV7-6	TRBJ2-1	few	CASSSRALAGGHEQFF	TGTGCCAGCAGCTCTCGGGCCCTAGCGGGGGGGCATGAGCAGTTCTTC
TRBD1	TRBV18	TRBJ1-1	NA	CASSPVTGGLSTEAFF	TGTGCCAGCTCACCCGTGACAGGGGGGTTGAGCACTGAAGCTTTCTTT
NA	TRBV28	TRBJ2-6	NA	CASSPGGVSGANVLTF	TGTGCCAGCAGCCCCGGCGGTGTCTCTGGGGCCAACGTCCTGACTTTC
NA	TRBV3-1/TRBV3-2	TRBJ2-2	NA	CASSQSQGRLYGELFF	TGTGCCAGCAGCCAGTCACAGGGGAGGTTGTACGGGGAGCTGTTTTTT
NA	TRBV2	TRBJ1-6	NA	CASKGGSGSPLHF	TGTGCCAGCAAGGGAGGGTCCGGTTCACCCCTCCACTTT
NA	TRBV27	TRBJ2-3	NA	CAGYFRVPDTQYF	TGTGCCGGGTACTTCAGGGTACCAGATACGCAGTATTTT
TRBD1	TRBV18	TRBJ2-2	NA	CASSGTANTGELFF	TGTGCCAGCTCAGGGACAGCGAACACCGGGGAGCTGTTTTTT
NA	TRBV2	TRBJ2-1	NA	CASRIGDYNEQFF	TGTGCCAGCAGGATCGGGGATTACAATGAGCAGTTCTTC
TRBD1	TRBV7-3	TRBJ1-2	NA	CASSPSGTGAEGYTF	TGTGCCAGCAGCCCTTCCGGGACAGGGGCAGAGGGCTACACCTTC
NA	TRBV27	TRBJ1-5	NA	CASRPAGGRQPQHF	TGTGCCAGCAGACCCGCCGGAGGGCGTCAGCCCCAGCATTTT
TRBD1	TRBV5-1	TRBJ1-1	NA	CASSLHGTGGRDTEAFF	TGCGCCAGCAGCTTGCACGGGACAGGGGGCAGAGACACTGAAGCTTTCTTT
TRBD1	TRBV25-1	TRBJ1-2	NA	CASSRTGVYGYTF	TGTGCCAGCAGCAGGACAGGGGTCTATGGCTACACCTTC
TRBD1	TRBV9	TRBJ1-1	few	CASSVGTGANTEAFF	TGTGCCAGCAGCGTAGGGACAGGGGCGAACACTGAAGCTTTCTTT
NA	TRBV2	TRBJ1-6	NA	CASGTGSAYNSPLHF	TGTGCCAGCGGTACAGGGAGCGCCTATAATTCACCCCTCCACTTT
NA	TRBV7-9	TRBJ1-1	NA	CASSTGWTEAFF	TGTGCCAGCAGCACGGGTTGGACTGAAGCTTTCTTT
TRBD1	TRBV6-5	TRBJ2-7	NA	CASGGQGFYEQYF	TGTGCCAGCGGGGGACAGGGCTTCTACGAGCAGTACTTC
TRBD1	TRBV18	TRBJ2-5	NA	CASSLTGDETQYF	TGTGCCAGCTCGTTGACAGGGGATGAGACCCAGTACTTC
NA	TRBV6-5	TRBJ2-1	NA	CASSSWTANNEQFF	TGTGCCAGCAGTTCATGGACAGCAAACAATGAGCAGTTCTTC
NA	TRBV2	TRBJ2-3	NA	CASRYGEPTDTQYF	TGTGCCAGCAGATACGGGGAACCCACAGATACGCAGTATTTT
TRBD1	TRBV30	TRBJ1-1	NA	CAWRLGTGRAFF	TGTGCCTGGAGACTCGGGACAGGGCGAGCTTTCTTT
TRBD1	TRBV6-5	TRBJ1-6	NA	CASFNRGNSPLHF	TGTGCCAGCTTCAACAGGGGAAATTCACCCCTCCACTTT
TRBD2	TRBV3-1/TRBV3-2	TRBJ2-4	NA	CASSQVLAGGPQYF	TGTGCCAGCAGCCAAGTGCTAGCGGGGGGGCCACAGTACTTC
NA	TRBV19	TRBJ2-2	NA	CASSMGVPTGELFF	TGTGCCAGTAGTATGGGAGTCCCAACCGGGGAGCTGTTTTTT
NA	TRBV3-1/TRBV3-2	TRBJ2-7	NA	CASSQGDWSYEQYF	TGTGCCAGCAGCCAAGGGGACTGGTCCTACGAGCAGTACTTC
NA	TRBV10-3	TRBJ2-1	many	CAISENGGNEQFF	TGTGCCATCAGTGAGAACGGGGGCAATGAGCAGTTCTTC